This T cell receptor (beta chain) was captured in a study of blood T cells in healthy people across ages (dated by TCRdb to between 2015 and 2017). In the study overall: In model experiments, template switching captured about one uniquely barcoded TCR beta cDNA molecule for every two T cells. To avoid experimental bias, donors of different ages were distributed randomly across sequencing lanes. The donors were divided into four age groups: young (average approximately 17 years), middle-aged (roughly 40), aged (about 62) and long-lived (roughly 88). For two donors (one aged 18 to 29 and one aged 80 or older), the study analyzed two additional independent replicas of 1 million unique cDNA reads from the same blood draw. Age-related changes in TCR beta repertoire diversity were measured in the study by deep sequencing normalized with unique cDNA molecular identifiers.

V is trimmed back by 0 bases and J by 0 bases, and the junction contains 3 bases that no gene match accounts for. The germline V gene encodes CDR1 MGHRA and CDR2 YSYEKL. Counted from cysteine to phenylalanine, this CDR3 has 19 amino acids. The entry retains the CDR3 DNA only, 57 bases that are in frame from base 1. The library was made by 5' RACE. The instrument was an Illumina HiSeq 2500. The second PCR ran for roughly 7 to 11 cycles and used a J-beta primer mix along with a sample-barcoded 5' primer. A unique molecular identifier was introduced onto each TCR beta cDNA molecule by a template-switch 5' adaptor carrying 12 random nucleotides. Each sample yielded at least 2.5 million CDR3-containing paired-end reads. First-strand cDNA was synthesized from all RNA with the Mint cDNA synthesis kit, primed by a TRBC-specific oligonucleotide. After uracil-DNA glycosylase treatment, a first 18-cycle PCR used universal primers M1SS and BC2_uni_R on all cDNA. Regarding the original processing steps: For normalization, 1 million high-quality reads were randomly selected from each sample, with every read carrying a distinct molecular identifier. Instead of being binned into consensus sequences, reads with shared molecular identifiers were discarded. MiTCR, set to a Q25 quality threshold and the strictest error-elimination algorithm, was used for CDR3 identification, clonotype clustering and error correction. A nonparametric unseen species model with Euler transformation was used to estimate a lower bound on total TCR beta diversity. TCRdb reworked the public reads: Q25 trimming with fastp, MiXCR clone assembly, productive beta chains retained. Records with the same CDR3 protein are collapsed into one entry carrying the most frequent genes and DNA. The V and J calls and clone size are TCRdb's, not the authors'. The sample data list about 1.4 million distinct CDR3 sequences, and around 55% of these were observed just once. The ten largest clonotypes hold 6.5% to 8% of the sample.

As regards this clonotype: Its cognate antigen has yet to be identified. No base quality values were provided; no much bigger clone lies one nucleotide off.

Systemically healthy Caucasian individuals from Russia, approximately 39 in total and aged roughly 6 to 100 years, were included as donors. Each donor gave around 9.9 milliliters of peripheral blood, collected into EDTA-treated Vacutainer tubes. Ficoll-Paque density-gradient centrifugation was used to isolate PBMCs, with at least 7 million per sample. Trizol reagent was used to extract total RNA from the PBMCs, yielding at least 6 micrograms per sample. For every donor, flow cytometry on a PBMC aliquot measured the percentage of naive CD45RAhigh/CD27high T cells. The research as a whole found: A strong correlation was found between observed TCR beta diversity and the percentage of naive T cells measured by flow cytometry. Observed TCR beta diversity per million T cells fell roughly linearly with age, and a significant reduction was already apparent by age around 40. Compared with the aged group, the long-lived group had more naive CD4+ T cells, fewer expanded clones and increased TCR diversity, a pattern suggesting age selection. Estimates of total diversity based on one million sequenced T cells were considered lower bounds and underestimates. Donor CMV infection status was unknown, potentially confounding age-related changes in expanded clonotypes. Since profiling was done on bulk unsorted PBMCs, naive and antigen-experienced compartments could not be conclusively compared.

The specimen was blood. Recombination joined TRBV4-1 with TRBJ2-6; TRBD2 fits 12 bases in the junction. The clonotype comes from a man between 18 and 35 years old in good health. The DNA sequence is TGCGCCAGCAGCCAAGAGAGGACTAGCGGGAACTCTGGGGCCAACGTCCTGACTTTC. This gives the protein CASSQERTSGNSGANVLTF.